Shown below are 8 T cell receptor beta chains from a single sample sequenced in a study of coeliac disease. Clones were read by immunoSEQ multiplex PCR, and TCRdb kept only the in-frame ones, dropping some. The table shows some 8,700 clones, with 57% occurring only once. Sequencing was performed on intraepithelial lymphocytes from the gut. Source of these receptors: a woman in her fifties or sixties with celiac disease.

The genes are TRBV11-2 and TRBJ2-5, with D tentatively TRBD1 (6 bases). Germline loops: CDR1 SGHAT, CDR2 FQNNGV. V lost 4 bases and J lost 5, with 17 bases in between. The CDR3 has 15 amino acids. The CDR3 sequence is CASSSGHPRTETQYF. CDR3 DNA: TGTGCCAGCAGCTCGGGACACCCAAGAACGGAGACCCAGTACTTC.

This chain links TRBV13 with TRBJ2-5, with 8 bases identical to TRBD1. The J call may be incorrect, as the DNA end agrees better with TRBJ2-7. Per germline, CDR1 PRHDT and CDR2 FYEKMQ (reference sequence). The CDR3 is 13 residues long. CDR3 coding DNA: TGTGCCAGCAGCTGGGACAGGTCCTACGAGCAGTACTTC. It is translated as CASSWDRSYEQYF.

This chain links TRBV7-6 with TRBJ2-7; D is undetermined. From germline, CDR1 is SGHVS and CDR2 FNYEAQ. CDR3 length: 14 residues. Deletions cut 1 base from V and 0 bases from J, with 7 bases between. DNA of the CDR3: TGTGCCAGCAGCTTAGAATACGGCTCCTACGAGCAGTACTTC. This codes for CASSLEYGSYEQYF.

The CDR3 loop reads CASSILTEVYSYNEQFF. In nucleotides, the CDR3 is TGTGCCAGTAGCATACTGACAGAAGTCTACTCCTACAATGAGCAGTTCTTC. The chain employs TRBV19 and TRBJ2-1, with D maybe TRBD1 (5 bases). Trimming removed 6 bases at V and 0 bases at J, with 18 bases between. The CDR3 has 17 amino acids. Germline CDR1 and CDR2: LNHDA and SQIVND (reference sequence).

V is TRBV7-9 and J is TRBJ1-2; the D is unclear. V was trimmed by 5 bases and J by 7 bases, leaving 11 bases between them. The germline gives CDR1 SEHNR, CDR2 FQNEAQ (reference sequence). The CDR3 has 12 residues. The CDR3, as DNA: TGTGCCAGCAGCCCGGGGTCGACTGGCTACACCTTC. Protein product: CASSPGSTGYTF.

This clone was observed a handful of times. The chain combines TRBV2 with TRBJ2-7; D perhaps matches TRBD1 (6 bases). The germline V gene encodes CDR1 SNHLY and CDR2 FYNNEI. CDR3 size: 13 residues. Trimming took off 6 bases at V and 1 base at J, with 10 bases between the two ends. CDR3 region: CASRGTRSYEQYF. In DNA, the CDR3 is TGTGCCAGCAGAGGGACACGATCCTACGAGCAGTACTTC.

V usage is TRBV13 and J usage is TRBJ2-7; D may be TRBD2 (5 bases). CDR3 length equals 13 residues. Trimming left V 1 base short and J 4 bases short, with 8 bases between. Looked up from germline, CDR1 is PRHDT and CDR2 is FYEKMQ (reference sequence). In DNA form, the CDR3 reads TGTGCCAGCAGCTTAGCGGGAAGGTACGAGCAGTACTTC. As protein: CASSLAGRYEQYF.

The chain couples TRBV27 to TRBJ2-7; 7 bases line up with TRBD1. With 7 bases clipped from V and 3 bases from J, the junction kept 6 bases outside the gene matches. Germline CDR1 MNHEY, CDR2 SMNVEV (reference sequence). The CDR3 has 13 residues. CDR3 DNA sequence: TGTGCCAGCATGGACAGGACGAACTACGAGCAGTACTTC. It encodes CASMDRTNYEQYF.